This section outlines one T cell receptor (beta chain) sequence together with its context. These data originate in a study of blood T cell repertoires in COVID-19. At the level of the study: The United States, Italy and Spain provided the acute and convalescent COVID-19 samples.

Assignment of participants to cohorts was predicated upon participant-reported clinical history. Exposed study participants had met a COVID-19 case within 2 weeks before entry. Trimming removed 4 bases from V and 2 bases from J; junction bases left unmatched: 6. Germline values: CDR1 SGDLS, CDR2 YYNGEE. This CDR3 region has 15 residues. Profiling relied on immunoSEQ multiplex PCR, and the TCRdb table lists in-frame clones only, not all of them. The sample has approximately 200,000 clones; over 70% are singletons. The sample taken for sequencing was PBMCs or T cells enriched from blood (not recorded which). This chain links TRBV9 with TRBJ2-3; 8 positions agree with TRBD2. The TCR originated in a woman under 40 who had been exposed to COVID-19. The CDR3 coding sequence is TGTGCCAGCAGCCTTGGGCGGGGGGTCACAGATACGCAGTATTTT. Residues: CASSLGRGVTDTQYF.